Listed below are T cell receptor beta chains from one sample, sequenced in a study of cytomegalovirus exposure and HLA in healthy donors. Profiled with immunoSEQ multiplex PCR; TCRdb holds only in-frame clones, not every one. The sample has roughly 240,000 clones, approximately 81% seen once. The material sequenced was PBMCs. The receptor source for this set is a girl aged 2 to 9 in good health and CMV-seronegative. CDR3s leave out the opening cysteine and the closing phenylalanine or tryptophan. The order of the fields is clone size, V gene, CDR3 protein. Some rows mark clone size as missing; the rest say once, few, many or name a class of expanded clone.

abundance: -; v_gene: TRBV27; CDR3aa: ASSLWGTVMETQY
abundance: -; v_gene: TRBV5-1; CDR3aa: ASSLGLPTEAF
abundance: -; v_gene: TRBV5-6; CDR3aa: ASSPGQNQPQH
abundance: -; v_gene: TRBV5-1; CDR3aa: ASSEPGQDLFYTEAF
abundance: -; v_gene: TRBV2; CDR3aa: ASSEAGGRGEF
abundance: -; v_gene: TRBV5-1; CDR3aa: ASSWRTGPYNSPLH
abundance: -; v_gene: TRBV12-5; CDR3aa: ASRGRGYT
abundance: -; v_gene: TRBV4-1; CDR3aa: ASSVQFLAGATMWGTDTQY
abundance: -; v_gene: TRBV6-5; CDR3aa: ASRAASGQLYEQY
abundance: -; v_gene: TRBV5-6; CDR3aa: ASSLGVPTDTQY
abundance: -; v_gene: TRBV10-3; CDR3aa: AIRETGGYNEQF
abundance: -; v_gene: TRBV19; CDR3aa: ASRNRTGSFMNTEAF
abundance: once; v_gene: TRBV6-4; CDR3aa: ASSPRDRGRTDTQY
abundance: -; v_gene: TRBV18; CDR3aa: ASSWTGSLGSSYNSPLH
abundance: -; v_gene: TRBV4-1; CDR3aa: ASSQAGGRSGANVLT
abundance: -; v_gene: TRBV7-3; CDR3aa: ASSLYGAGGSYEQY
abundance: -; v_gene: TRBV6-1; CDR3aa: ASSELAGVGNEQF
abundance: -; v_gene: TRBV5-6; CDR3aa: ASSPNRLTFSYEQY
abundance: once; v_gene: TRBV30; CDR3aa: AWSVLRQTMNTEAF
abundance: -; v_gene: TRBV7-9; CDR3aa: ASSFRPGESSYNSPLH
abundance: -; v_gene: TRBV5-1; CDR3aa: ASSPGLAGVKEQY
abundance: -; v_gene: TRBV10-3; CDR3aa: AISESWRGGKSYEQY
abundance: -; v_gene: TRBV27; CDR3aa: ASSPLGANVLT
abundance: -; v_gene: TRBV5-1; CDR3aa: ASSLAPGRSYEQY
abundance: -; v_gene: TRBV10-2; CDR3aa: ASSEAGIGQPQH
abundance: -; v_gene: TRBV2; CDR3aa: ASSDAGGDNEQF
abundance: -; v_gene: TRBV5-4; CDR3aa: ASSLLGTLNTEAF
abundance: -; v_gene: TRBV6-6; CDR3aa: ASSYPRDGGQPQH
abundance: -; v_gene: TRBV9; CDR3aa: ASSVRGGKNNEQF
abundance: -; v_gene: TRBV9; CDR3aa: ASSVLGDRDNEQF
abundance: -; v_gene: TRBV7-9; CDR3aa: ASSLLGTTQNEQF
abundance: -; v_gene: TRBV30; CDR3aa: ASSGTEYGEQY
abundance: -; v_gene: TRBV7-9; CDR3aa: SSSDPQGEETREQY
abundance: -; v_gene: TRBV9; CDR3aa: ASSPSPGQGYGYT
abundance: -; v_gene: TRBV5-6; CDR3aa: ASSLVQGARYEQY
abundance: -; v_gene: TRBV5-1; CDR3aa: ASSLALGYEIYNEQF
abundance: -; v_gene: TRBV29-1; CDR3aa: SVSSTSSGEQY
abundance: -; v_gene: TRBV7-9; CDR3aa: ASSFPSGTQY
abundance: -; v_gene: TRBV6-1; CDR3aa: ASSALTELYGYT
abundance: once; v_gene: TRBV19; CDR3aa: ASSPSGIKYGYT
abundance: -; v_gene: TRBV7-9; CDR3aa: ASSLGGRIRTPLH
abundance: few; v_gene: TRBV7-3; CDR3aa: ASSLTYGSYEQY
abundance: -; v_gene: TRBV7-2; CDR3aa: ASTTRQNTEAF
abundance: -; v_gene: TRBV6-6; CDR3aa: ASSAGINIQY
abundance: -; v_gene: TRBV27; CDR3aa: ASSFFRSSYEQY
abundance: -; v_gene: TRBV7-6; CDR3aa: ASSLAGRFSEAF
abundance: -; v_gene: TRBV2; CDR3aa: ASSGQGSGEKLF
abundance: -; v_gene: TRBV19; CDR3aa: ASSTMGQSGGRGMDEQF
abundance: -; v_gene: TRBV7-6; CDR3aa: ASSLAHYTASAEAF
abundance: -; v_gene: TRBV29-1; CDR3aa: SVGVRGQNFYGYT
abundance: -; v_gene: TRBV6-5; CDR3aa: ASSLTTGYGYT
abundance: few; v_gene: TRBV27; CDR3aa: ASSLSKTGTGFGYT